These 27 T cell receptor beta chains originate from one sample sequenced in a study of T cell responses to AZD1222 COVID-19 vaccine. Using immunoSEQ multiplex PCR, the repertoire was profiled, and TCRdb retains in-frame clones only, with some absent. Of tens of thousands of clones listed, roughly nine tenths are singletons. The specimen comprised peripheral blood, sampled 28 days after the second AZD1222 dose. Receptors were obtained from an adult who received the AZD1222 COVID-19 vaccine.

The V call is TRBV18, the J call TRBJ2-3; D unresolved. Germline V gene data show CDR1 as KGHSH and CDR2 as LQKENI. Trimming removed 4 bases from V and 5 bases from J, with 1 base in between. The CDR3 has 10 residues. CDR3 residues: CASSQDTQYF. CDR3 sequence (DNA): TGTGCCAGCTCACAAGATACGCAGTATTTT.

The chain links TRBV27 to TRBJ2-2, with 8 bases lining up with TRBD2. Trimming cost V 3 bases and J 4 bases; bases outside gene matches: 7. This CDR3 region has 16 residues. In germline, CDR1 is MNHEY, CDR2 SMNVEV (reference sequence). This chain's CDR3 is CASSFSSGSATGELFF. The CDR3 nucleotides read TGTGCCAGCAGTTTCTCCAGCGGGAGTGCCACCGGGGAGCTGTTTTTT.

V usage is TRBV4-2 and J usage is TRBJ1-1; D is ambiguous. CDR1 is LGHNA, CDR2 YNFKEQ, per germline. Trimming took 4 bases from V and 3 from J, leaving 6 bases between them. The CDR3 extends over 12 amino acids. The CDR3 bases are TGTGCCAGCAGCCGAACGTACACTGAAGCTTTCTTT. This translates into CASSRTYTEAFF.

The chain links TRBV13 to TRBJ1-6; D is possibly TRBD1 (6 bases). The V end lost 5 bases, the J end lost 6 bases, and 17 bases lay between the germline ends. This CDR3 comprises 16 residues. Germline lookup yields CDR1 PRHDT and CDR2 FYEKMQ (reference sequence). The CDR3 here is CASSRRGGSSNSPLHF. DNA for the CDR3: TGTGCCAGCAGCAGGCGGGGGGGCTCAAGTAATTCACCCCTCCACTTT.

The V gene is TRBV4-1, the J gene TRBJ2-7; TRBD2 is a possible D gene (5 bases). There are 18 residues in the CDR3. V shed 2 bases and J shed 5 bases, with 25 bases lying between them. Germline CDR1 and CDR2: MGHRA and YSYEKL. The CDR3 DNA sequence: TGCGCCAGCAGCCAAAGTGCCCCCGGGCCCTCAATCGGGGACGAGCAGTACTTC. It codes for CASSQSAPGPSIGDEQYF.

This chain joins TRBV3-1 (or the pseudogene TRBV3-2) and TRBJ2-1; D may be TRBD1 or TRBD2 (6 bases each). This CDR3 has 15 residues. V lost 3 bases and J 8 bases, leaving 17 bases between the germline ends. The germline gives CDR1 LGHDT, CDR2 YNNKEL (reference sequence). CDR3 nucleotides: TGTGCCAGCAGCCAGTCACTCGGGGGCTGGGATGAGCAGTTCTTC. Encoded protein: CASSQSLGGWDEQFF.

The chain employs TRBV27 and TRBJ1-5; 8 positions match TRBD1. CDR3 length: 16 residues. The V gene's germline CDR1 is MNHEY and CDR2 SMNVEV (reference sequence). V trimming: 5 bases; J trimming: 1 base; junction bases outside the gene matches: 7. CDR3 nucleotides: TGTGCCAGCAGTCACCGGACAGGGAGGAGCAATCAGCCCCAGCATTTT. Amino acid sequence: CASSHRTGRSNQPQHF.

This chain connects TRBV7-6 to TRBJ1-1; D uncertain. The germline V gene has CDR1 SGHVS and CDR2 FNYEAQ. V was trimmed by 0 bases and J by 1 base, leaving 3 bases between them. This CDR3 has 13 residues. The CDR3 DNA sequence: TGTGCCAGCAGCTTAGCGAGGAACACTGAAGCTTTCTTT. Translating it yields CASSLARNTEAFF.

V and J are TRBV24-1 and TRBJ2-1, with D perhaps matching TRBD2 (5 bases). V was trimmed by 1 base and J by 3 bases, leaving 9 bases between them. Germline lookup yields CDR1 KGHDR and CDR2 SFDVKD. The CDR3 runs 15 residues. Here the CDR3 DNA reads TGTGCCACCAGTGATTTAAAAGCGGACTACAATGAGCAGTTCTTC. It specifies CATSDLKADYNEQFF.

The chain joins TRBV7-9 to TRBJ2-6, with TRBD1 as a possible D gene (5 bases). Germline V gene data show CDR1 as SEHNR and CDR2 as FQNEAQ (reference sequence). The CDR3 totals 17 residues. Trimming removed 7 bases from V and 2 bases from J, with 18 bases in between. The CDR3 region is CASTSSGIIPGANVLTF. The CDR3 nucleotides read TGTGCCAGCACGTCGTCAGGGATTATTCCTGGGGCCAACGTCCTGACTTTC.

The chain couples TRBV28 to TRBJ2-7; perhaps TRBD2 as D (6 bases). V was cut by 4 bases and J by 0 bases, with 13 bases left in between. CDR1 and CDR2 from the germline V gene are MDHEN and SYDVKM. The CDR3 length is 15 residues. DNA of the CDR3: TGTGCCAGCAGTTCGCGGGGCCATGTCTCCTACGAGCAGTACTTC. Translation: CASSSRGHVSYEQYF.

The rearrangement uses TRBV6-5 and TRBJ1-1; perhaps TRBD1 as D (6 bases). Trimming shortened V by 6 bases and J by 8 bases, and 10 bases separated the two germline ends. Germline V gives CDR1 MNHEY, CDR2 SVGAGI. The CDR3 loop spans 11 amino acids. CDR3 nucleotides: TGTGCCAGCAGCGGGGGGGGCGAAGCTTTCTTT. Translation gives CASSGGGEAFF.

This chain connects TRBV2 to TRBJ2-3; 7 bases map to TRBD1. CDR1 is SNHLY, CDR2 FYNNEI, per germline. This CDR3 spans 16 amino acids. V shed 6 bases, J shed 4 bases, and the junction held 13 bases outside the gene matches. For the CDR3, the DNA is TGTGCCAGCAGGCCGCTTATACAGGGGAACCCAGATACGCAGTATTTT. It specifies CASRPLIQGNPDTQYF.

The chain employs TRBV27 and TRBJ1-5; maybe TRBD1 (5 bases). With 6 bases removed from V and 0 bases from J, the gap between germline ends came to 12 bases. CDR1 is MNHEY, CDR2 SMNVEV, per germline (reference sequence). The CDR3 runs 15 residues. The CDR3 is CASRMGTYSNQPQHF. DNA of the CDR3: TGTGCCAGCAGGATGGGGACCTATAGCAATCAGCCCCAGCATTTT.

This clone was counted only a few times. J is TRBJ1-5 and V is TRBV6-2 or TRBV6-3; D is unresolved. Trimming cost V 2 bases and J 5 bases, with 4 bases left between them. The length of the CDR3 is 12 residues. Germline CDR1 and CDR2: MNHEY and SVGEGT. CDR3 in amino acids: CASSYLYQPQHF. The DNA of the CDR3 is TGTGCCAGCAGTTACCTCTATCAGCCCCAGCATTTT.

V gene TRBV12-3 or TRBV12-4 combines with J gene TRBJ1-2, with a tentative D call TRBD1 (5 bases). The CDR3 runs to 11 residues. V gave up 4 bases and J gave up 7 bases, with 7 bases separating them. CDR3 in DNA: TGTGCCAGCAGTTCCAGGGCTGGCTACACCTTC. This sequence encodes CASSSRAGYTF.

This chain joins TRBV4-3 and TRBJ1-2; D might be TRBD1 (5 bases). With 4 bases removed from V and 6 bases from J, the gap between germline ends came to 18 bases. The length of the CDR3 is 15 residues. Germline assignment: CDR1 LGHNA and CDR2 YSLEER. CDR3 nucleotide sequence: TGCGCCAGCAGCCCAGGACGGGGGAGCAGGGATGGCTACACCTTC. Protein product: CASSPGRGSRDGYTF.

The chain is built from TRBV7-8 and TRBJ2-1; possible D gene TRBD2, 6 bases. This CDR3 is built from 15 residues. Trimming left V 7 bases short and J 5 bases short, with 18 bases between. CDR1 is SGHVS, CDR2 FQNEAQ, per germline. CDR3 loop: CASTRDFRRHNEQFF. In nucleotides, the CDR3 is TGTGCCAGCACCCGGGACTTTCGGCGCCACAATGAGCAGTTCTTC.

The rearrangement links TRBV29-1 to TRBJ2-1; D perhaps matches TRBD2 (5 bases). There are 16 residues in the CDR3. Looked up from germline, CDR1 is SQVTM and CDR2 is ANQGSEA. Trimming stripped 6 bases from V and 0 bases from J, with 18 bases between. The CDR3 DNA follows: TGCAGCGTGCCCACCAGCGGAGTTAGCTCCTACAATGAGCAGTTCTTC. Translated, it gives CSVPTSGVSSYNEQFF.

The CDR3 is CASSLPGLAGGYNEQFF. CDR3 DNA: TGTGCCAGCAGCTTACCGGGACTAGCGGGAGGCTACAATGAGCAGTTCTTC. The chain employs TRBV7-9 and TRBJ2-1; 15 bases match TRBD2. Germline trimming cut 2 bases from V and 3 bases from J; bases unmatched to any gene: 2. The CDR3 covers 17 residues. The V gene's germline CDR1 is SEHNR and CDR2 FQNEAQ (reference sequence).

The chain couples TRBV7-3 to TRBJ2-7; the match to TRBD1 covers 11 bases. The germline CDR1 and CDR2 sequences are SGHTA and FQGTGA. The CDR3 extends over 14 amino acids. V lost 5 bases and J lost 3; bases outside the gene matches: 3. The CDR3 DNA reads TGTGCCAGCAGCCCCGGGACAGGGGGCTACGAGCAGTACTTC. Translated: CASSPGTGGYEQYF.

The J gene is TRBJ2-1, the V gene TRBV2; D unresolved. The CDR3 has 15 residues. Trimming cost V 1 base and J 0 bases, with 7 bases left between them. The germline V gene encodes CDR1 SNHLY and CDR2 FYNNEI. This chain's CDR3 is CASSEGHPSYNEQFF. The CDR3 coding sequence is TGTGCCAGCAGTGAAGGGCATCCCTCCTACAATGAGCAGTTCTTC.

The V gene is TRBV6-5, the J gene TRBJ2-3, with D hard to call. This CDR3 spans 13 amino acids. Germline V gene lookup returns CDR1 MNHEY and CDR2 SVGAGI. V lost 5 bases, J lost 8 bases, and 14 bases lay in between. The CDR3 spells CASSQTPARTQYF. The CDR3 nucleotides are TGTGCCAGCAGTCAAACCCCTGCTCGTACGCAGTATTTT.

The J gene is TRBJ1-1, the V gene TRBV6-2 or TRBV6-3; 8 nucleotides match TRBD1. CDR3 length: 16 residues. CDR1 and CDR2 from the germline V gene are MNHEY and SVGEGT. With 4 bases clipped from V and 1 base from J, the junction kept 8 bases outside the gene matches. The DNA for the CDR3 is TGTGCCAGCAGTTCTTTCCGACAGGGGCCGAACACTGAAGCTTTCTTT. This codes for CASSSFRQGPNTEAFF.

The J gene is TRBJ1-5, the V gene TRBV19, with D possibly being TRBD1 (5 bases). Trimming left V 3 bases short and J 3 bases short, with 15 bases between. Germline CDR1 is LNHDA and CDR2 is SQIVND (reference sequence). The CDR3 totals 16 residues. The CDR3 sequence is CASSMGDVALNQPQHF. The DNA of the CDR3 is TGTGCCAGTAGTATGGGGGACGTAGCACTCAATCAGCCCCAGCATTTT.

The rearrangement joins TRBV5-1 to TRBJ2-1, with D perhaps matching TRBD1 (5 bases). This CDR3 comprises 17 residues. The germline CDR1 and CDR2 sequences are SGHRS and YFSETQ. The V gene lost 3 bases and the J gene lost 0 bases, with 16 bases spanning the gap. The DNA of the CDR3 is TGCGCCAGCAGCTGGCAGGACAAGGTGATCTCCTACAATGAGCAGTTCTTC. It encodes CASSWQDKVISYNEQFF.

This chain links TRBV7-2 with TRBJ1-6; D possibly corresponds to TRBD1 (6 bases). Germline-derived CDR1 and CDR2 are SGHTA and FQGNSA. The CDR3 loop spans 16 amino acids. V was trimmed by 5 bases and J by 2 bases, leaving 13 bases between them. The DNA of the CDR3 is TGTGCCAGCAGCCCCCGGGAGGGGGCCTATAATTCACCCCTCCACTTT. Its protein is CASSPREGAYNSPLHF.